This T cell receptor (beta chain) was sequenced in a study of T cell responses to AZD1222 COVID-19 vaccine. General study findings and limits: Baseline seropositivity occurred in only a handful of AZD1222 recipients. Donors were chiefly white British, with a greater number of females, and clonal diversity was perhaps underestimated. Elevations in Spike-specific TCR breadth and depth followed administration of two AZD1222 doses. Reportedly, nearly half the spike-specific TCRs target unmutated variant regions.

Comment on this clone: Its antigen is unidentified.

The CDR3 has 14 residues. Germline assignment: CDR1 SGHTA and CDR2 FQGTGA. V dropped 5 bases and J dropped 3 bases, with 14 bases sitting between them. Clones were read by immunoSEQ multiplex PCR, and TCRdb kept only the in-frame ones, dropping some. The table lists 89,000 or so clones, over 80% of them singletons. Material: peripheral blood, obtained on day 0 of AZD1222 vaccination. The source is an adult in good health. J is TRBJ2-7 and V is TRBV7-3; maybe TRBD1 (5 bases). This chain's CDR3 is CASSLYGQGYEQYF. CDR3 sequence (DNA): TGTGCCAGCAGCCTTTATGGCCAGGGCTACGAGCAGTACTTC.